The rows below give T cell receptor beta chains drawn from one sample of a study of blood T cells in healthy people across ages. Each CDR3 protein gets one entry after TCRdb re-called the 5' RACE reads with MiXCR. The data show approximately 700,000 distinct CDR3 sequences, with approximately 30% seen just once and 15% held by the top ten. The sequenced material came from blood. The receptor source for this set is a woman of 80 years or more in good health. CDR3s include the opening cysteine and the closing phenylalanine or tryptophan. D genes are given only for firm matches. Not every row has a clone size; where given, it reads once, few, many or a size class.

CDR3 DNA,CDR3 protein,clone size,V gene,D gene,J gene
TGTGCCAGCACCGACAGTTCCTACGAGCAGTACTTC,CASTDSSYEQYF,many,TRBV6-1,-,TRBJ2-7
TGCGCCAGCAGCTTCGCCGCTAGCGGAAACAATGAGCAGTTCTTC,CASSFAASGNNEQFF,many,TRBV5-1,TRBD2,TRBJ2-1
TGTGCCAGCAGCGGTCCTAACGGGGGGCTCACAGATACGCAGTATTTT,CASSGPNGGLTDTQYF,many,TRBV9,-,TRBJ2-3
TGCGCCAGCAGCCAAGACCCAGGGACTAAAGAGACCCAGTACTTC,CASSQDPGTKETQYF,many,TRBV4-1,TRBD2,TRBJ2-5
TGCGTCAGCAGCCAAGATCGAATGAGGGACAGGGACAATGAGCAGTTCTTC,CVSSQDRMRDRDNEQFF,-,TRBV4-3,TRBD1,TRBJ2-1
TGCAGGACGAATGGAGGTCAGGCAGATACGCAGTATTTT,CRTNGGQADTQYF,-,TRBV20-1,-,TRBJ2-3
TGTGCCAGCAGAAGTGGACAGAGGGAGACCCAGTACTTC,CASRSGQRETQYF,-,TRBV2,-,TRBJ2-5
TGTGCCTGGAGTGTACAGAACAGGGGGGGCACAGATACGCAGTATTTT,CAWSVQNRGGTDTQYF,-,TRBV30,TRBD1,TRBJ2-3
TGTGCCGGCAGCTTAGCCCAGGGGGCGCGTAACGAGCAGTACTTC,CAGSLAQGARNEQYF,-,TRBV11-2,TRBD1,TRBJ2-7
TGCAGCGCTGCCCAGGGGGTTGACACTGAAGCTTTCTTT,CSAAQGVDTEAFF,-,TRBV29-1,TRBD1,TRBJ1-1
TGCAGTGCTAGTGGAAGTTGGGGGCGAACCTACAATGAGCAGTTCTTC,CSASGSWGRTYNEQFF,many,TRBV20-1,-,TRBJ2-1
TGCAGTGCTAGTACAGACTCAAACATTCAGTACTTC,CSASTDSNIQYF,many,TRBV20-1,-,TRBJ2-4
TGTGCCAGCAGGGGAGGGGGGGCGGACCTCACAGATACGCAGTATTTT,CASRGGGADLTDTQYF,many,TRBV11-2,-,TRBJ2-3
TGCAGTGCTAGACAGCAGGGGGGTCCCTACGAGCAGTACTTC,CSARQQGGPYEQYF,-,TRBV20-1,-,TRBJ2-7
TGCGCCAGCACCCCCGGGACACCAAATTCACCCCTCCACTTT,CASTPGTPNSPLHF,many,TRBV5-1,-,TRBJ1-6
TGCAGTGCTAGAACAGCGGGGGGGAACAATGAGCAGTTCTTC,CSARTAGGNNEQFF,many,TRBV20-1,TRBD2,TRBJ2-1
TGTGCCAGCAGTCGACAGGATAGCACAGATACGCAGTATTTT,CASSRQDSTDTQYF,once,TRBV12-3/TRBV12-4,-,TRBJ2-3
TGTGCCAGCACTCGCCGGGACAGGAGGGGAAATGAGCAGTTCTTC,CASTRRDRRGNEQFF,-,TRBV6-5,TRBD1,TRBJ2-1
TGTGCCAGCTCACGTGCCGGGACACGGCTGAACACTGAAGCTTTCTTT,CASSRAGTRLNTEAFF,few,TRBV18,-,TRBJ1-1
TGTGCCAGCAGCTTGGGACAGGGCGGCTACACCTTC,CASSLGQGGYTF,many,TRBV7-8,TRBD1,TRBJ1-2
TGCGCCAGCAGCTCGATTGGGACAGGGGCCCACGAGCAGTACTTC,CASSSIGTGAHEQYF,-,TRBV5-1,TRBD1,TRBJ2-7
TGTGCCAGCAGCCGACAGGGATCCCTACGGGGGGGCACAGATACGCAGTATTTT,CASSRQGSLRGGTDTQYF,many,TRBV6-1,-,TRBJ2-3
TGCGCCAACAGCCAAGAAGCCAGGGGAGGCACCGGGGAGCTGTTTTTT,CANSQEARGGTGELFF,few,TRBV4-3,-,TRBJ2-2
TGTGCCAGCAGTTACCCTTCCATAGTGGGCACTGAAGCTTTCTTT,CASSYPSIVGTEAFF,many,TRBV6-6,-,TRBJ1-1
TGTGCCAGCAGCTCAAACCCCGGCGGGGGCACTGAAGCTTTCTTT,CASSSNPGGGTEAFF,-,TRBV7-3,-,TRBJ1-1
TGCAGTGCTAGAAGGACTAGCGGGGTGGAGATAGATACGCAGTATTTT,CSARRTSGVEIDTQYF,many,TRBV20-1,TRBD2,TRBJ2-3
TGTGCCACCAGCAGAGGGGACAGGGGCTACGAGCAGTACTTC,CATSRGDRGYEQYF,few,TRBV15,TRBD1,TRBJ2-7
TGTGCCATCGGCGGCAGCTCCTACGAGCAGTACTTC,CAIGGSSYEQYF,few,TRBV10-3,-,TRBJ2-7
TGTGCCAGCAGCTTAGCGAGGGAACTGGGCTACACCTTC,CASSLARELGYTF,many,TRBV7-2,-,TRBJ1-2
TGCAGCGCTGTAGGGCAGGGGGCCTACGAGCAGTACTTC,CSAVGQGAYEQYF,-,TRBV29-1,TRBD1,TRBJ2-7
TGTGCCAGCAGCCCTAAGTTCGGGCAATCCTACGAGCAGTACTTC,CASSPKFGQSYEQYF,-,TRBV7-6,-,TRBJ2-7
TGTGCCACCAGTGATTCAATAATAAATCAGCCCCAGCATTTT,CATSDSIINQPQHF,many,TRBV24-1,-,TRBJ1-5
TGTGCCAGCAGCTTAGACAGACAGGGCACCGGGGAGCTGTTTTTT,CASSLDRQGTGELFF,-,TRBV7-9,TRBD1,TRBJ2-2
TGCAGTGCTAGTCAGGGGGCAGAAGCTCAGCCCCAGCATTTT,CSASQGAEAQPQHF,many,TRBV20-1,TRBD1,TRBJ1-5
TGCGCCAGCAGAGGGGGAGCCGGGACTAGCGGGGGGGAGACGCAGTATTTT,CASRGGAGTSGGETQYF,few,TRBV5-1,TRBD2,TRBJ2-3
TGCAGTACCGGGACTCCCTCCTACAATGAGCAGTTCTTC,CSTGTPSYNEQFF,many,TRBV20-1,-,TRBJ2-1
TGTGCCAGCAGCTTGACCGGGACTGCGCGTTTT,CASSLTGTARF,-,TRBV7-2,-,TRBJ2-3
TGTGCCAGCAAGATTCGGGGAAGATTTTCACCCCTCCACTTT,CASKIRGRFSPLHF,-,TRBV2,-,TRBJ1-6
TGTGCCAGCAGCTATCGGCCGCGGGGGGATACGCAGTATTTT,CASSYRPRGDTQYF,many,TRBV12-3/TRBV12-4,TRBD2,TRBJ2-3
TGCAGTGCTAGTTTTAGGGCAGGTGGGAGCTACACCTTC,CSASFRAGGSYTF,many,TRBV20-1,-,TRBJ1-2
TGTGCCAGCAGTTTACTGGGGACTCAGCCCCAGCATTTT,CASSLLGTQPQHF,-,TRBV12-3/TRBV12-4,-,TRBJ1-5
TGCAGTGCTAGAGATCCGGGGGCGCAGAATCAGCAGCAGCATTTT,CSARDPGAQNQQQHF,once,TRBV20-1,-,TRBJ1-5
TGTGCCAGCAGTGAAGCGCAAGGGGTAGCCTATGGCTACACCTTC,CASSEAQGVAYGYTF,many,TRBV6-1,-,TRBJ1-2
TGTGCCAGCAGTGTCCCGGGACAGGGGACCGATGAGCAGTTCTTC,CASSVPGQGTDEQFF,few,TRBV6-6,TRBD1,TRBJ2-1
TGTGCCAGCAGCTTCCCGGACCACAATGAGCAGTTCTTC,CASSFPDHNEQFF,-,TRBV5-6,-,TRBJ2-1
TGCGCCAGCAGCTCACGGACAGGGGATAATTCACCCCTCCACTTT,CASSSRTGDNSPLHF,many,TRBV5-1,TRBD1,TRBJ1-6
TGTGCCAGCAGCCTTTCTGGACAGGAGGGCAGGGCTTTCTTT,CASSLSGQEGRAFF,few,TRBV7-8,TRBD1,TRBJ1-1
TGTGCCAGCAGTGACGACAGAAGGGACGAGCAGTACTTC,CASSDDRRDEQYF,many,TRBV2,-,TRBJ2-7